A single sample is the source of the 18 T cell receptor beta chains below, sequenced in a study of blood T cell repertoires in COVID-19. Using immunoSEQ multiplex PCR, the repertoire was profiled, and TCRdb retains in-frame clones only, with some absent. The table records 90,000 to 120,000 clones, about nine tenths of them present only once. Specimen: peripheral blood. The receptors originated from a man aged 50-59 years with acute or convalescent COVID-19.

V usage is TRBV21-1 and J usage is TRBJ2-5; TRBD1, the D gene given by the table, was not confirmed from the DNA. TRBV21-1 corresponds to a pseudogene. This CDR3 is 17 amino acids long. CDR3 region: CASSPVKETGNQETQYF. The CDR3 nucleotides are TGTGCCAGCAGCCCAGTTAAGGAGACAGGGAATCAAGAGACCCAGTACTTC.

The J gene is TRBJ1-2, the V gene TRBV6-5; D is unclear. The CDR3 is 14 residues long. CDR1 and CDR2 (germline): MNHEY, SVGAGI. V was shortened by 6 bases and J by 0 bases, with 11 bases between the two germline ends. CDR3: CASSLGRTNYGYTF. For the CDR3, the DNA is TGTGCCAGCAGCCTGGGCAGAACTAACTATGGCTACACCTTC.

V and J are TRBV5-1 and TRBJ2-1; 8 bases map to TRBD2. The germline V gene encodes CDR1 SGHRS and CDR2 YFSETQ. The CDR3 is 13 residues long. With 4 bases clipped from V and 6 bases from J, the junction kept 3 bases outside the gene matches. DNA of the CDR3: TGCGCCAGCAGCCCCGGGACTAGCAATGAGCAGTTCTTC. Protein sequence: CASSPGTSNEQFF.

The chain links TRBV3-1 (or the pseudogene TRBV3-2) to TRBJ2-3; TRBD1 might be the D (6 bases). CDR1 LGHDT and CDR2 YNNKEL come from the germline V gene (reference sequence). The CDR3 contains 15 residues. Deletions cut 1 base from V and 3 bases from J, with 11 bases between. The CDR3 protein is CASSQGAGVTDTQYF. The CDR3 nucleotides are TGTGCCAGCAGCCAAGGGGCAGGGGTTACAGATACGCAGTATTTT.

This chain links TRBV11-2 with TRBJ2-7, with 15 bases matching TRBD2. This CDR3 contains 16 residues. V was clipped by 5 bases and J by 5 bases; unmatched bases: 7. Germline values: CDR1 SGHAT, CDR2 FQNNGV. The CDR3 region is CASSPPGLAGGNEQYF. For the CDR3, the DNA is TGTGCCAGCAGCCCTCCGGGACTAGCGGGAGGAAACGAGCAGTACTTC. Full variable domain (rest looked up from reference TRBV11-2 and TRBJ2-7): EAGVAQSPRYKIIEKRQSVAFWCNPISGHATLYWYQQILGQGPKLLIQFQNNGVVDDSQLPKDRFSAERLKGVDSTLKIQPAKLEDSAVYLCASSPPGLAGGNEQYFGPGTRLTVT.

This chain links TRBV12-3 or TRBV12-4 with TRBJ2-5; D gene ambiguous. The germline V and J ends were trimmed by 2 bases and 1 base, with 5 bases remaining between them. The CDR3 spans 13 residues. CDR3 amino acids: CASSLLAQETQYF. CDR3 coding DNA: TGTGCCAGCAGTTTATTAGCCCAAGAGACCCAGTACTTC.

The CDR3 DNA reads as TGTGCCAGCAGTTCCAGACAGGGGACGCCCTCTGGCTACACCTTC. This sequence encodes CASSSRQGTPSGYTF. V and J are TRBV6-5 and TRBJ1-2; 8 bases match TRBD1. The germline V gene has CDR1 MNHEY and CDR2 SVGAGI. CDR3 length: 15 residues. V lost 4 bases to trimming and J lost 7 bases; unmatched junction nucleotides: 11.

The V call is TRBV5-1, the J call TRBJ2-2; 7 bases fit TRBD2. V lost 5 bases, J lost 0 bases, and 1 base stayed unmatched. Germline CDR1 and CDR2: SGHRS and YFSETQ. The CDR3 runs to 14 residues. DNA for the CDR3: TGCGCCAGCAGGCGGGGGACGAACACCGGGGAGCTGTTTTTT. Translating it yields CASRRGTNTGELFF.

In DNA form, the CDR3 reads TGTGCCAGCAGTGACCGAAGAGGGTTTACGCAGTATTTT. Protein: CASSDRRGFTQYF. This chain uses TRBV25-1 with TRBJ2-3; D may be TRBD2 (5 bases). Deletions cut 3 bases from V and 8 bases from J, with 12 bases between. The length of the CDR3 is 13 residues. Germline V gene sequence: CDR1 MGHDK, CDR2 SYGVNS.

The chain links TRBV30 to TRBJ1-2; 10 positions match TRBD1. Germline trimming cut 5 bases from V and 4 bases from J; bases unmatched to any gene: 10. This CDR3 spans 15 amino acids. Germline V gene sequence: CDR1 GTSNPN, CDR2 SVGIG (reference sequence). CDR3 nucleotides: TGTGCCTGGCGTTCCTCCGGGACAGGGGCCTATGGCTACACCTTC. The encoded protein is CAWRSSGTGAYGYTF.

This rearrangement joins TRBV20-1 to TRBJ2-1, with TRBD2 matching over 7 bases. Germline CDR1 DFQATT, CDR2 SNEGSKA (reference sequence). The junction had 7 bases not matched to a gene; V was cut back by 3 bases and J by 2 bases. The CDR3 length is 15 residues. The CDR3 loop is CSASGGGSTYNEQFF. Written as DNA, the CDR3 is TGCAGTGCTAGTGGAGGCGGGAGTACCTACAATGAGCAGTTCTTC.

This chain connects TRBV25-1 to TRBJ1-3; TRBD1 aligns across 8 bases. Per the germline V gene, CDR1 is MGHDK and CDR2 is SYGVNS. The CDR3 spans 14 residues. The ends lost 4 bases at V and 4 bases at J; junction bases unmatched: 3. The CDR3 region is CASSGQGSGNTIYF. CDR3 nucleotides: TGTGCCAGCAGTGGACAGGGGAGCGGAAACACCATATATTTT.

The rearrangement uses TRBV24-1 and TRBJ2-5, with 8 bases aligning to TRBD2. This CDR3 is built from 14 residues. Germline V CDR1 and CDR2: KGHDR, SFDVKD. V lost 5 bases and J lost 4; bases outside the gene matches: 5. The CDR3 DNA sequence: TGTGCCACCAGTGCCCCGGGAGGGCGAGAGACCCAGTACTTC. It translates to CATSAPGGRETQYF.

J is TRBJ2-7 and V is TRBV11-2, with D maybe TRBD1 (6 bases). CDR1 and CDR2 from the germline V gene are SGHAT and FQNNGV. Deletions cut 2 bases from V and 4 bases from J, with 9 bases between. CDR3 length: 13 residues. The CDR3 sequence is CASSLTRGYEQYF. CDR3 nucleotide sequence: TGTGCCAGCAGCTTAACCAGGGGATACGAGCAGTACTTC. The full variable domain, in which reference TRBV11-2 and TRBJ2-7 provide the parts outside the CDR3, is EAGVAQSPRYKIIEKRQSVAFWCNPISGHATLYWYQQILGQGPKLLIQFQNNGVVDDSQLPKDRFSAERLKGVDSTLKIQPAKLEDSAVYLCASSLTRGYEQYFGPGTRLTVT.

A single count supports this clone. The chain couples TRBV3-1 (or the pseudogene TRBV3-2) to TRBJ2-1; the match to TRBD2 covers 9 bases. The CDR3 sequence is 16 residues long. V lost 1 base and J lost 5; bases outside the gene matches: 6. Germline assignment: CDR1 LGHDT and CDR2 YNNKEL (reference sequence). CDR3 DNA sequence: TGTGCCAGCAGCCAAGCCCCTAGCGGGGCACACAATGAGCAGTTCTTC. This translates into CASSQAPSGAHNEQFF.

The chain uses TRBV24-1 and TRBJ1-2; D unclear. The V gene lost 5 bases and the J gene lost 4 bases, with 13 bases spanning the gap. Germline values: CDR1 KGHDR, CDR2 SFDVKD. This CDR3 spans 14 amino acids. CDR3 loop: CATSARSVGYGYTF. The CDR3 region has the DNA TGTGCCACCAGTGCCCGAAGCGTAGGCTATGGCTACACCTTC.

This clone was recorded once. The CDR3: CASSDWTSGFYEQYF. Written as DNA, the CDR3 is TGTGCCAGCAGTGATTGGACTAGCGGTTTTTACGAGCAGTACTTC. The chain uses TRBV2 and TRBJ2-7; 10 bases are a match to TRBD2. The CDR3 contains 15 residues. After removal of 3 bases from V and 4 bases from J, the junction contained 6 bases not matched to a gene. Germline loops: CDR1 SNHLY, CDR2 FYNNEI.

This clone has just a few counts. The CDR3: CSARALAGEYNEQFF. The CDR3 region has the DNA TGCAGCGCCCGCGCCCTAGCGGGAGAGTACAATGAGCAGTTCTTC. The chain links TRBV29-1 to TRBJ2-1, with 10 bases aligning to TRBD2. Germline V lookup: CDR1 SQVTM, CDR2 ANQGSEA. The CDR3 is 15 residues long. Germline trimming cut 7 bases from V and 4 bases from J; bases unmatched to any gene: 10.